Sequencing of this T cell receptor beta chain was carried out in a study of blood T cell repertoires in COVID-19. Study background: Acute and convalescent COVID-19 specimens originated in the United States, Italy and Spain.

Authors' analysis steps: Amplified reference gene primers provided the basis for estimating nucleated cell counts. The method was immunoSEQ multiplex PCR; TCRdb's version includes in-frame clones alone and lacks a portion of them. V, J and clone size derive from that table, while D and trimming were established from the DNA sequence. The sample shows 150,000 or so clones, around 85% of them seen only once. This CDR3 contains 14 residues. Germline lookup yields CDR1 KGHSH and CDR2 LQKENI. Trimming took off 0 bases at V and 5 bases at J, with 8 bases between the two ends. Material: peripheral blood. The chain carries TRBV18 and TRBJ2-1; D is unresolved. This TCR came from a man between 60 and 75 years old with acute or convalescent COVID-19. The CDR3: CASSPPSLNNEQFF. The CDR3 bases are TGTGCCAGCTCACCACCGTCGCTAAACAATGAGCAGTTCTTC.